This T cell receptor (beta chain) comes out of a study of cytomegalovirus exposure and HLA in healthy donors. Only a few counts were recorded for this clone. With 60 Vbeta and 13 Jbeta primers, the PCR was carried out. TCRdb keeps only in-frame clones here, not all; method: immunoSEQ multiplex PCR. The data hold approximately 130,000 clones, with roughly 8.8% observed a single time. V shed 6 bases, J shed 4 bases, and the junction held 11 bases outside the gene matches. CDR1 is LNHDA, CDR2 SQIVND, per germline (reference sequence). The CDR3 loop spans 17 amino acids. V gene TRBV19 combines with J gene TRBJ1-6; TRBD1 agrees at 8 bases. The receptor comes from a woman aged 40 to 50 in good health and CMV-seropositive. Sequencing was done on a sample of PBMCs. CDR3 sequence reads: CASRSRGTGNYNSPLHF. In nucleotides, the CDR3 is TGTGCCAGTAGATCTCGAGGGACAGGCAATTATAATTCACCCCTCCACTTT.